The 18 T cell receptor beta chains below were found in one sample sequenced in a study of blood T cell repertoires in COVID-19. The protocol was immunoSEQ multiplex PCR, while the TCRdb copy is restricted to in-frame clones and leaves out a portion. This sample has approximately 76,000 clones; 83% occur once, and the top ten carry roughly 6%. Specimen: peripheral blood. The receptors were sampled from a woman in her fifties or sixties with acute or convalescent COVID-19.

This clone was detected only a few times. The chain is built from TRBV6-1 and TRBJ2-7; D unresolved. The CDR3 loop spans 11 amino acids. Germline CDR1 and CDR2: MNHNS and SASEGT. The V end was cut by 2 bases, the J end by 7 bases, with 6 bases between. DNA of the CDR3: TGTGCCAGCAGTGAAAGCGTTGAGCAGTACTTC. Translating it yields CASSESVEQYF.

The chain combines TRBV30 with TRBJ1-2; no definite D call. CDR3 length: 14 residues. Trimming cost V 3 bases and J 6 bases, with 17 bases left between them. Germline CDR1 GTSNPN, CDR2 SVGIG (reference sequence). The CDR3 DNA reads as TGTGCCTGGAGGGCTAGCAACTCCCGGAATGGCTACACCTTC. Its protein is CAWRASNSRNGYTF.

The rearrangement joins TRBV19 to TRBJ2-5, with 8 bases matching TRBD2. Trimming removed 2 bases from V and 5 bases from J; junction bases left unmatched: 10. Germline V gene lookup returns CDR1 LNHDA and CDR2 SQIVND (reference sequence). The CDR3 runs to 16 residues. The CDR3 spells CASSISRRGVKETQYF. CDR3 bases: TGTGCCAGTAGTATAAGTCGGCGGGGGGTGAAGGAGACCCAGTACTTC. Variable domain in full (rest from reference TRBV19 and TRBJ2-5): DGGITQSPKYLFRKEGQNVTLSCEQNLNHDAMYWYRQDPGQGLRLIYYSQIVNDFQKGDIAEGYSVSREKKESFPLTVTSAQKNPTAFYLCASSISRRGVKETQYFGPGTRLLVL.

V is TRBV10-3 and J is TRBJ1-6; 8 bases fit TRBD1. Germline assignment: CDR1 ENHRY and CDR2 SYGVKD. The CDR3 totals 15 residues. J gave up 7 bases and V 6 bases, and 8 bases lay outside the gene matches. CDR3 in amino acids: CAIRSTGGANSPLHF. The DNA of the CDR3 is TGTGCCATCAGGTCCACAGGGGGAGCAAATTCACCCCTCCACTTT.

This clone has just a few counts. The V gene is TRBV5-1, the J gene TRBJ1-1; D ambiguous. V was trimmed by 0 bases and J by 6 bases, leaving 12 bases between them. The CDR3 is 14 residues long. The germline V gene encodes CDR1 SGHRS and CDR2 YFSETQ. This CDR3 is CASSLAPTGAEAFF. The CDR3 nucleotides read TGCGCCAGCAGCTTGGCGCCGACTGGCGCTGAAGCTTTCTTT. Filled out from reference TRBV5-1 and TRBJ1-1, the complete variable domain reads KAGVTQTPRYLIKTRGQQVTLSCSPISGHRSVSWYQQTPGQGLQFLFEYFSETQRNKGNFPGRFSGRQFSNSRSEMNVSTLELGDSALYLCASSLAPTGAEAFFGQGTRLTVV.

This chain links TRBV19 with TRBJ1-2, with D tentatively TRBD1 (6 bases). The V and J ends lost 8 bases and 4 bases respectively, with 17 bases between them. The CDR3 totals 14 residues. Per the germline V gene, CDR1 is LNHDA and CDR2 is SQIVND (reference sequence). For the CDR3, the DNA is TGTGCCAGTCTAAACCAACAGGGTTCCTATGGCTACACCTTC. It encodes CASLNQQGSYGYTF.

This clone came up many times. The V gene is TRBV6-6, the J gene TRBJ1-1; TRBD1 matches at 11 bases. Losses at the gene ends were 6 bases for V and 6 bases for J; bases not matched to a gene: 9. This CDR3 has 15 residues. The germline gives CDR1 MNHNY, CDR2 SVGAGI (reference sequence). CDR3 nucleotide sequence: TGTGCCAGCAGGCCCGGGACAGGGGGTTCCGCTGAAGCTTTCTTT. Translation: CASRPGTGGSAEAFF.

In its sample, this clone was seen once. The CDR3 reads CASGAWTGYNSPLHF. The CDR3 DNA reads TGTGCCAGCGGAGCCTGGACAGGCTATAATTCACCCCTCCACTTT. The chain uses TRBV2 and TRBJ1-6, with 7 bases aligning to TRBD1. V was pared by 8 bases and J by 3 bases, with 7 bases of the junction left unmatched. The CDR3 sequence is 15 residues long. Per the germline V gene, CDR1 is SNHLY and CDR2 is FYNNEI.

The rearrangement joins TRBV7-3 to TRBJ2-1, with a weak D call TRBD1 (7 bases). Germline V lookup: CDR1 SGHTA, CDR2 FQGTGA. This CDR3 is 12 amino acids long. Between the trimmed V and J ends, which lost 5 bases and 15 bases, there was a span of 17 bases. The DNA of the CDR3 is TGTGCCAGCAGCCTAGCAGGGGGGAGGAGGTTCTTC. It encodes CASSLAGGRRFF.

The chain couples TRBV12-5 to TRBJ2-5; the match to TRBD2 covers 8 bases. The CDR3 contains 14 residues. Germline CDR1 reads LGHNT; CDR2 reads FRNRAP. Trimming removed 6 bases from V and 7 bases from J; junction bases left unmatched: 10. CDR3 in amino acids: CASGSSGGLGTQYF. The CDR3, as DNA: TGTGCTAGTGGGTCGTCGGGGGGGCTGGGGACCCAGTACTTC.

V usage is TRBV3-1 (or the pseudogene TRBV3-2) and J usage is TRBJ1-1; D is ambiguous. Trimming removed 3 bases from V and 7 bases from J, with 9 bases in between. The V gene's germline CDR1 is LGHDT and CDR2 YNNKEL (reference sequence). This CDR3 contains 12 residues. In DNA form, the CDR3 reads TGTGCCAGCAGCCAGTTCCAATTTGAAGCTTTCTTT. Translation: CASSQFQFEAFF.

The gene calls are TRBV7-9 and TRBJ2-3; 9 bases are shared with TRBD1. The V gene end was trimmed by 5 bases and the J gene end by 5 bases; junction bases not matched to a gene: 5. Germline V gene lookup returns CDR1 SEHNR and CDR2 FQNEAQ (reference sequence). CDR3 length equals 14 residues. This CDR3 is CASSRTGAGDTQYF. The CDR3 bases are TGTGCCAGCAGCCGGACAGGGGCGGGAGATACGCAGTATTTT.

The CDR3 is CASSSFSPRDSYEQYF. CDR3 bases: TGTGCCAGCAGTTCCTTCAGCCCCAGGGACTCCTACGAGCAGTACTTC. This chain joins TRBV27 and TRBJ2-7; a weak D match, TRBD1 (5 bases). Germline CDR1 reads MNHEY; CDR2 reads SMNVEV (reference sequence). The CDR3 totals 16 residues. The V end lost 4 bases, the J end lost 0 bases, and 16 bases lay between the germline ends.

V is TRBV19 and J is TRBJ1-5; D is ambiguous. The CDR3 consists of 13 residues. Germline CDR1 reads LNHDA; CDR2 reads SQIVND (reference sequence). Trimming cost V 6 bases and J 5 bases, with 11 bases left between them. The CDR3 loop reads CASSRNRDQPQHF. The CDR3 DNA follows: TGTGCCAGTAGCCGCAATCGCGATCAGCCCCAGCATTTT.

The chain recombines TRBV24-1 with TRBJ2-1; TRBD1 is a possible D gene (6 bases). The germline gives CDR1 KGHDR, CDR2 SFDVKD. CDR3 length equals 15 residues. V lost 4 bases and J 3 bases, leaving 12 bases between the germline ends. CDR3 residues: CATSDLQTGYNEQFF. The CDR3 region has the DNA TGTGCCACCAGTGACCTGCAGACAGGCTACAATGAGCAGTTCTTC.

The chain links TRBV2 to TRBJ1-4; a possible D gene is TRBD1 (5 bases). CDR1 SNHLY and CDR2 FYNNEI come from the germline V gene. With 1 base removed from V and 4 bases from J, the gap between germline ends came to 13 bases. CDR3 length equals 16 residues. The CDR3 DNA reads as TGTGCCAGCAGTGAAGGCCAGGGCGGCCGTAATGAAAAACTGTTTTTT. It specifies CASSEGQGGRNEKLFF.

This sequence joins TRBV14 and TRBJ1-4; TRBD1 matches 7 bases. The CDR3 contains 16 residues. The J segment lost 2 bases and the V segment lost 2 bases, leaving 5 bases of the junction unmatched. Germline V gene sequence: CDR1 SGHDN, CDR2 FVKESK. CDR3 bases: TGTGCCAGCAGCCAACGAGTCAGGGGGACTAATGAAAAACTGTTTTTT. It encodes CASSQRVRGTNEKLFF.

The chain links TRBV5-1 to TRBJ2-2, with D possibly being TRBD2 (5 bases). The CDR3 sequence is 16 residues long. V was shortened by 0 bases and J by 6 bases, with 15 bases between the two germline ends. Germline CDR1 reads SGHRS; CDR2 reads YFSETQ. This CDR3 reads CASSLAAKLVPGELFF. In DNA form, the CDR3 reads TGCGCCAGCAGCTTGGCGGCTAAACTAGTTCCCGGGGAGCTGTTTTTT.